This T cell receptor (beta chain) was documented in a study of blood T cell repertoires in COVID-19 (dated by TCRdb to about 2020). Study-wide context: The collaborator samples originated in the United States, Italy and Spain and spanned the acute and convalescent phases of COVID-19. Samples were obtained from the ongoing ImmuneRACE study (first 160 participants) and from 950 to 1,500 subjects provided by 6 global collaborators. The sample metadata nearly always contained a de-identified subject ID, COVID-19 status, age in years and sex. Where available, HLA class I and class II types were taken from metadata supplied by the sample provider and were not determined by assay-based typing. The material from the prospective study consisted of cDNA or gDNA derived from T cells, B-cell-depleted T cells, or PBMCs. Deeply sampled blood TCRbeta repertoires from subjects exposed to, actively infected with, or recovered from COVID-19 were included in the dataset. The repertoires were released in a freely available public database meant as a resource for research on the immune response to SARS-CoV-2. Results the study describes overall, beyond this receptor: Clinical and demographic metadata were provided uncurated, with the amount varying by source and participant.

Note on this clone: It has no known antigen specificity. No qualities accompany the bases; no much larger clone lies one base away.

At one collaborating source in Seattle, patients were enrolled during active infection and were followed longitudinally through the course of disease. The collaborating institutions used their own protocols to collect whole blood in K2EDTA tubes. For TCRbeta analysis, collaborators shipped samples in one of three forms: frozen whole blood, isolated PBMCs, or DNA extracted from either of those sample types. The CDR3 measures 15 amino acids from cysteine to phenylalanine. The only DNA kept is the CDR3, 45 bases in frame from the first base. The germline V gene specifies MDHEN as CDR1 and SYDVKM as CDR2. V and J are trimmed by 6 bases and 4 bases, and the gene matches miss 11 bases of the junction. TCRbeta CDR3 regions were amplified from genomic DNA using the immunoSEQ Assay, a bias-controlled multiplex PCR. In the source study's methods: The number of nucleated cells in each sample was estimated from the amplification of reference gene primers within the assay. To quantify the absolute abundance of each unique TCRbeta CDR3 rearrangement, sequence reads were collapsed and filtered. For each sample, productive Simpson clonality was calculated as the square root of Simpson's diversity index across productive rearrangements. TCRdb re-hosts the immuneACCESS table, in-frame sequences only. Its copies lack some clones; in the studies checked, an unresolved V gene accounts for under half of them, and the cause for the rest is not known. The V and J calls and the clone size are those of that table, but D and trimming were determined from the DNA. The sample table contains around 250,000 clones; only one count was recorded for over 75% of them. The top ten clones comprise roughly 10% of the sample.

The receptor comes from a woman in her 70s with COVID-19, enrolled during active disease. The chain couples TRBV28 to TRBJ1-2; 7 central bases correspond to TRBD1. Material: peripheral blood. The nucleotide sequence reads as follows: TGTGCCAGCAGCCCCGACAGGGCGGTTGCCTATGGCTACACCTTC. The translation is CASSPDRAVAYGYTF.